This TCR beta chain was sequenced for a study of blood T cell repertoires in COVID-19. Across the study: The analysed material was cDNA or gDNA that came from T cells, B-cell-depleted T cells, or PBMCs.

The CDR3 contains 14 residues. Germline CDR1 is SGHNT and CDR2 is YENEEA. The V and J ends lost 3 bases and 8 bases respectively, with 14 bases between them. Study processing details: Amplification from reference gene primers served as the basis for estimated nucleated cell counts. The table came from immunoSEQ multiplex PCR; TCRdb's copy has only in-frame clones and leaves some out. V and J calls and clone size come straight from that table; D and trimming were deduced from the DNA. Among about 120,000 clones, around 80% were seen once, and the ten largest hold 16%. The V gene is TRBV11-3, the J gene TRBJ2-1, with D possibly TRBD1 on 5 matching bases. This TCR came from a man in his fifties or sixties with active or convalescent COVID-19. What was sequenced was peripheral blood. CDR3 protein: CASSFGRVGDEQFF. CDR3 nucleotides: TGTGCCAGCAGCTTTGGCAGGGTAGGGGATGAGCAGTTCTTC.